Described below is a single T cell receptor (beta chain) sequence and its context. Its antigen remains unknown. The sample originates from a study of CD8 T cells in ankylosing spondylitis. General study findings and limits: Disease-linked clones bore a CD8+ phenotype, appearing relatively rarely in peripheral blood. Disease-associated clones were reportedly significantly overrepresented in matched ankylosing spondylitis synovial fluid.

Quantitative 5'-RACE with molecular barcodes generated TCR beta libraries. Using its own MiXCR run on the 5' RACE reads, TCRdb lists one record per CDR3 protein. The data hold a few hundred thousand distinct CDR3 sequences, with around 21% observed a single time. The germline CDR1 and CDR2 sequences are SGHDT and YYEEEE. V lost 1 base to trimming and J lost 4 bases; unmatched junction nucleotides: 7. The CDR3 is made up of 15 amino acids. The rearrangement links TRBV5-6 to TRBJ2-5; 7 nucleotides match TRBD2. The sequenced sample consisted of blood, either unsorted or a sorted T cell fraction (not recorded which). This clonotype was obtained from a female donor with ankylosing spondylitis or in good health (not recorded which). CDR3 region: CASSLSGGGAETQYF. The CDR3 region has the DNA TGTGCCAGCAGCTTGTCTGGGGGAGGGGCAGAGACCCAGTACTTC.